This is a list of T cell receptor beta chains from one sample in a study of CD8 T cells in ankylosing spondylitis. TCRdb fed the 5' RACE reads into MiXCR, producing one record per CDR3 protein. This sample has more than 60,000 distinct CDR3 sequences, with approximately 5.3% found just once. Sequencing was carried out using blood, either unsorted or a sorted T cell fraction (not recorded which). The source is a male donor with ankylosing spondylitis or in good health (not recorded which). Each CDR3 is given without its conserved first and last residue. Clone size appears in some rows only: once, few, many, or a class for an expanded clone.

clone size,V gene,J gene,CDR3 protein
many,TRBV4-3,TRBJ1-5,ASSQDHVGSGNQPQH
many,TRBV4-1,TRBJ2-4,ASSQDSGLAKNIQY
many,TRBV5-1,TRBJ1-1,ASSSRGGDTTGAEAF
many,TRBV28,TRBJ2-7,ASSLTGGLSYEQY
many,TRBV20-1,TRBJ1-5,SASSSNQPQH
many,TRBV6-1,TRBJ2-3,ASSTLDMSGTDTQY
many,TRBV7-2,TRBJ2-7,ASSDPGGTNSYEQY
many,TRBV7-9,TRBJ2-3,ASSLATGSDTQY
many,TRBV6-1,TRBJ2-7,ASRRHTTGRKNEQY
many,TRBV10-3,TRBJ2-2,AITGTDVNTGELF
many,TRBV12-3/TRBV12-4,TRBJ2-1,ASGELNEQF
many,TRBV20-1,TRBJ2-1,SASRGNNEQF
few,TRBV7-9,TRBJ2-2,ASTIGVGTLPGELF
many,TRBV5-1,TRBJ1-6,ASSLNGLNSPLH
.,TRBV20-1,TRBJ1-2,SARIQGGYT
many,TRBV29-1,TRBJ2-7,SVDEGTYEQY
many,TRBV2,TRBJ2-7,ASGQGQISSYEQY
few,TRBV7-2,TRBJ1-1,ASSFSTGRYAEAF
many,TRBV11-2,TRBJ2-7,ASRLAGLGAQY
many,TRBV5-1,TRBJ2-3,ASSSGTGISSTDTQY
many,TRBV2,TRBJ2-7,ASSEGVGQY
many,TRBV4-1,TRBJ2-7,ASSQGQGDYEQY
many,TRBV5-4,TRBJ2-1,ASSVYSGGQYNEQF
many,TRBV27,TRBJ2-1,ASHQRGEISYNEQF
many,TRBV12-3/TRBV12-4,TRBJ1-5,ASSQGQRDQPQH
many,TRBV20-1,TRBJ1-2,SARGLGTGANYGYT
many,TRBV6-5,TRBJ1-6,ASSRMGSLLRLH
many,TRBV4-2,TRBJ2-1,ASSQGTGWNEQF
many,TRBV24-1,TRBJ2-3,ATSEGRTSTDTQY
many,TRBV27,TRBJ1-1,ASSLGTANTEAF
many,TRBV3-1,TRBJ1-6,ASSLEPGELTNSPLH
many,TRBV20-1,TRBJ2-5,SAKSVETQY
many,TRBV29-1,TRBJ1-2,SSSGGG
few,TRBV11-1,TRBJ2-1,ASSPDFVSGGSSYNEQF
many,TRBV12-3/TRBV12-4,TRBJ2-1,ASSLLAGGPQNEQF
many,TRBV5-1,TRBJ2-3,ASRGPGTTDTQY
many,TRBV28,TRBJ1-2,ASSPGTGLDGYT
many,TRBV5-1,TRBJ2-5,ASSSGTGLYETQY
many,TRBV29-1,TRBJ1-1,SAQPDRGRTEAF
many,TRBV20-1,TRBJ1-2,SARVILLPVNYGYT
many,TRBV28,TRBJ2-2,AAGTPNTGELF
many,TRBV19,TRBJ2-1,ASSTGQGHEQF
many,TRBV20-1,TRBJ1-5,SAPAGPWVGGQPQH
many,TRBV28,TRBJ2-1,ASSPDRGFFYNEQF
many,TRBV12-3/TRBV12-4,TRBJ1-1,ASSYMRTEAF
many,TRBV19,TRBJ2-6,ASSMEPYRAGANVLT
many,TRBV24-1,TRBJ2-1,ATSDRGTGGGEQF
many,TRBV9,TRBJ2-1,ASSVELAGMNEQF
.,TRBV12-3/TRBV12-4,TRBJ2-1,ASSSTSGRGSYTEQF
many,TRBV5-5,TRBJ2-2,ASSLVATFSTGELF
many,TRBV2,TRBJ1-3,ASKTDISGNTIY
many,TRBV7-8,TRBJ1-1,ASSVQGAVAGAF
many,TRBV3-1,TRBJ1-4,ASSQTTRPKGKLF
many,TRBV7-8,TRBJ2-7,ASSLEASSYEQY